A selection of T cell receptor beta chains follows, all from one sample in a study of T cells in localized non-small cell lung cancer. TCRdb keeps only in-frame clones here, not all; method: immunoSEQ multiplex PCR. The table shows tens of thousands of clones, with roughly four fifths occurring only once. The specimen comprised PBMCs, sampled before any cancer treatment. The receptor source for this set is a man aged 35-69 years with stage II lung adenocarcinoma. Both conserved end residues are trimmed from each CDR3. Each record gives: J gene, V gene, CDR3 protein.

J: TRBJ2-7
V: TRBV29-1
CDR3: SVDSKGQDIDEQY

J: TRBJ1-2
V: TRBV11-3
CDR3: ASSLGPGEDYGYT

J: TRBJ2-1
V: TRBV4-3
CDR3: ASSQDRNNEQF

J: TRBJ2-5
V: TRBV27
CDR3: ASSPGTSKETQY

J: TRBJ2-1
V: TRBV2
CDR3: ASSLKGGEQF

J: TRBJ1-5
V: TRBV28
CDR3: ASSSNVQPQH

J: TRBJ2-3
V: TRBV30
CDR3: AWSDIPSYMGEDTQY

J: TRBJ2-3
V: TRBV7-2
CDR3: ASSLVGGTQY

J: TRBJ1-4
V: TRBV4-2
CDR3: ASSQVLGSTNEKLF

J: TRBJ1-5
V: TRBV11-2
CDR3: ASSLVPYRGESQH

J: TRBJ1-1
V: TRBV7-3
CDR3: ASSSQAGTEAF

J: TRBJ2-2
V: TRBV7-9
CDR3: ASDRGTGELF

J: TRBJ1-4
V: TRBV9
CDR3: ASSESDVRGEKLF

J: TRBJ1-4
V: TRBV7-9
CDR3: ASSFNEKLF

J: TRBJ2-7
V: TRBV6-6
CDR3: ASSLPQLEAEQY

J: TRBJ1-4
V: TRBV6-1
CDR3: ASGSHTTNEKLF

J: TRBJ1-2
V: TRBV27
CDR3: ASSLQGPGIYGYT

J: TRBJ1-1
V: TRBV29-1
CDR3: SVVEGNEAF

J: TRBJ1-1
V: TRBV7-2
CDR3: ASSYSGQGTTEAF

J: TRBJ2-1
V: TRBV5-1
CDR3: ASSTSGTEYNEQF

J: TRBJ2-7
V: TRBV5-6
CDR3: ASSLAWDIETYEQY

J: TRBJ2-5
V: TRBV11-3
CDR3: ASSLAGLEAETQY

J: TRBJ1-1
V: TRBV7-3
CDR3: ASSFTSTGANTEAF

J: TRBJ2-5
V: TRBV11-2
CDR3: ASSLGETQY

J: TRBJ2-3
V: TRBV7-3
CDR3: ASSEMGRITDTQY

J: TRBJ1-1
V: TRBV11-2
CDR3: ASSLRSKEAF

J: TRBJ2-3
V: TRBV4-1
CDR3: ASSSTGIDTQY

J: TRBJ2-1
V: TRBV10-3
CDR3: AIRLATDNEQF

J: TRBJ1-1
V: TRBV20-1
CDR3: SALDGREAF

J: TRBJ2-7
V: TRBV19
CDR3: ASSRASGTGAYEQY

J: TRBJ2-1
V: TRBV10-1
CDR3: ASSHPQGEQF

J: TRBJ2-3
V: TRBV5-1
CDR3: ASSPSRAGASTDTQY

J: TRBJ1-1
V: TRBV2
CDR3: ASRTGLITEAF

J: TRBJ2-3
V: TRBV5-4
CDR3: ASSSGTSQDTQY

J: TRBJ1-3
V: TRBV30
CDR3: AWSMPRVFVSGNTIY

J: TRBJ1-3
V: TRBV19
CDR3: ASSPEGGPGNTIY

J: TRBJ1-2
V: TRBV11-2
CDR3: ASSIYGPGYEVYGYT

J: TRBJ1-2
V: TRBV5-1
CDR3: ASSLGAGGYGYT

J: TRBJ1-2
V: TRBV27
CDR3: ASSLSTDNYGYT

J: TRBJ1-2
V: TRBV5-1
CDR3: ASSLVTGGYGYT

J: TRBJ1-4
V: TRBV29-1
CDR3: SVGRAGGGEKLF

J: TRBJ2-3
V: TRBV30
CDR3: AWSVRGGTDTQY